This entry is about one TCR beta chain. Its antigen remains unidentified. Method: immunoSEQ multiplex PCR; TCRdb's copy keeps in-frame clones and lacks some. This table has 2 million to 2.5 million clones, about 90% appearing once. The data are from a study of shared clonotypes between healthy human individuals. Study overall: Sampling drew on donors who were two women and a few men aged 18 to 49. Whole-study results and caveats: As a rule, naive subsets had a larger estimated richness than memory subsets. Rarefaction showed sorted-subset sequencing was incomplete despite large depth.

Germline assignment: CDR1 MNHEY and CDR2 SVGAGI. The CDR3 has 13 amino acids. V lost 2 bases to trimming and J lost 8 bases, with 12 bases between them. The sequence derives from a young man in good health. Some clones in this sample may be carry-over from other donors' samples. Sequenced sample: naive CD4+ T cells from PBMCs. Subset described: CD45RA+ positively selected. V and J are TRBV6-5 and TRBJ1-2; D is undetermined. The CDR3 DNA follows: TGTGCCAGCAGTTACCGGCGATATAGCGGCTACACCTTC. It encodes CASSYRRYSGYTF.